The clone carrying this T cell receptor beta chain came up many times. This entry comes from a study of T-cell reconstitution after alpha-beta-depleted transplantation in children. TCRbeta library preparation incorporated unique molecular identifiers. TCRdb passed the PCR reads through MiXCR, listing each CDR3 protein once. The data show about 110,000 distinct CDR3 sequences, roughly 6.1% seen once. Germline V gene lookup returns CDR1 SGHRS and CDR2 YFSETQ. The CDR3 spans 15 residues. V was trimmed by 5 bases and J by 0 bases, leaving 9 bases between them. The chain links TRBV5-1 to TRBJ2-6; D possibly corresponds to TRBD2 (6 bases). The sequence came from a male patient under 10 years old who had a stem cell transplant for acute lymphoblastic leukemia, so the T cells may come from the graft donor. The sequencing used PBMCs, mostly from graft donor cells, collected 360 days after TCRalphabeta/CD19-depleted stem cell transplant. CDR3 sequence (DNA): TGCGCCAGCAGTAGCGGTCCCTCTGGGGCCAACGTCCTGACTTTC. This sequence encodes CASSSGPSGANVLTF.